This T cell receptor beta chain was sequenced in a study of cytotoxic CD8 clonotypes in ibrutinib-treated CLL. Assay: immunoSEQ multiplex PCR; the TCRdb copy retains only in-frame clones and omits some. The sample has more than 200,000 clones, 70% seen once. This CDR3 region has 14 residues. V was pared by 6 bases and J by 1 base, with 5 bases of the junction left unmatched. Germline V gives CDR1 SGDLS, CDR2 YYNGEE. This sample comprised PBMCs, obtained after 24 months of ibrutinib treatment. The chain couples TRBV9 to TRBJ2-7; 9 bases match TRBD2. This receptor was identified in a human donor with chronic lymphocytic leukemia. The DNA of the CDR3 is TGTGCCAGCACGAGGACTAGCGTTTCCTACGAGCAGTACTTC. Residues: CASTRTSVSYEQYF.